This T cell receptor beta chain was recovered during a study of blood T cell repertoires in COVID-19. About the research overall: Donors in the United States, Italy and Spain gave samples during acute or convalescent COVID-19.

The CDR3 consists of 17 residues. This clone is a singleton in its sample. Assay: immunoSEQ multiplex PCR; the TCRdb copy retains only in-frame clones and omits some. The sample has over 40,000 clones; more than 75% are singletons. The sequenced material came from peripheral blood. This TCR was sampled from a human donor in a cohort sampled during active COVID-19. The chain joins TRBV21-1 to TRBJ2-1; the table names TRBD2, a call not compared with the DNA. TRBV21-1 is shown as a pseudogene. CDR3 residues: CASSNLAGAYAYNEQFF. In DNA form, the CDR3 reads TGTGCCAGCAGCAACCTGGCTGGAGCCTACGCCTACAATGAGCAGTTCTTC.